Below, 21 T cell receptor beta chains from the same sample are listed, as sequenced in a study of radiation and T cells in renal cell carcinoma. Described time point: blood 4 weeks post-SBRT, at nephrectomy. Treatment reported: 15 Gy SBRT to primary tumor, nephrectomy 4 weeks later. Profiling relied on immunoSEQ multiplex PCR, and the TCRdb table lists in-frame clones only, not all of them. Of under 100,000 clones detected, 84% appear once; the ten largest clones hold 6.5% to 8%. This sample comprised blood, obtained from a patient whose treatment included radiotherapy and nephrectomy. These receptors originate from a man aged 60-69 years with renal cell carcinoma.

The V gene is TRBV27, the J gene TRBJ2-1; TRBD2 agrees at 10 bases. J lost 7 bases, V lost 6 bases, and 6 bases had no gene match. Germline CDR1 reads MNHEY; CDR2 reads SMNVEV (reference sequence). There are 14 residues in the CDR3. The CDR3 is CASSSSGRYNEQFF. In DNA, the CDR3 is TGTGCCAGCAGCTCTAGCGGGAGATATAATGAGCAGTTCTTC.

The chain links TRBV18 to TRBJ1-4; D is unresolved. Germline lookup yields CDR1 KGHSH and CDR2 LQKENI. There are 14 residues in the CDR3. The V gene lost 6 bases and the J gene lost 7 bases, with 15 bases spanning the gap. CDR3 protein: CASSRGEGGEKLFF. CDR3 coding DNA: TGTGCCAGCTCCCGGGGAGAAGGTGGTGAAAAACTGTTTTTT.

This CDR3 reads CASRAGGAYNEQFF. DNA for the CDR3: TGTGCCAGCCGAGCGGGAGGGGCCTACAATGAGCAGTTCTTC. The chain joins TRBV6-6 to TRBJ2-1; 10 bases line up with TRBD2. The germline V gene has CDR1 MNHNY and CDR2 SVGAGI (reference sequence). The CDR3 has 14 amino acids. Losses at the gene ends were 8 bases for V and 2 bases for J; bases not matched to a gene: 3.

The V call is TRBV7-9, the J call TRBJ2-1, with D possibly being TRBD1 or TRBD2 (5 bases each). V lost 4 bases and J lost 2, with 12 bases in between. The CDR3 consists of 15 residues. Germline V gives CDR1 SEHNR, CDR2 FQNEAQ (reference sequence). The chain's CDR3 is CASSSRDGPYNEQFF. Here the CDR3 DNA reads TGTGCCAGCAGCTCCCGGGACGGACCCTACAATGAGCAGTTCTTC.

This clone was counted a single time. The chain carries TRBV7-9 and TRBJ1-1; D possibly corresponds to TRBD1 (5 bases). CDR3 length: 16 amino acids. Per germline, CDR1 SEHNR and CDR2 FQNEAQ (reference sequence). V dropped 5 bases and J dropped 0 bases, with 16 bases sitting between them. The CDR3 is CASSPNGRGLNTEAFF. The DNA of the CDR3 is TGTGCCAGCAGCCCCAACGGGCGGGGCCTGAACACTGAAGCTTTCTTT.

The V and J genes are TRBV6-1 and TRBJ2-7; D is possibly TRBD1 or TRBD2 (6 bases each). Per germline, CDR1 MNHNS and CDR2 SASEGT. This CDR3 has 15 residues. Trimming stripped 6 bases from V and 4 bases from J, with 19 bases between. The CDR3 sequence is CASRALRGEFYEQYF. The CDR3 DNA reads as TGTGCCAGCAGAGCACTAAGGGGGGAGTTTTACGAGCAGTACTTC.

The rearrangement links TRBV29-1 to TRBJ2-4; maybe TRBD1 (8 bases). The CDR3 contains 12 residues. Between the trimmed V and J ends, which lost 8 bases and 8 bases, there was a span of 16 bases. The germline V gene has CDR1 SQVTM and CDR2 ANQGSEA. CDR3 sequence reads: CSTRTGRDIQYF. CDR3 coding DNA: TGCAGCACCCGGACAGGGAGGGACATTCAGTACTTC. Based on the CDR3 plus reference TRBV29-1 and TRBJ2-4, the full variable domain is SAVISQKPSRDICQRGTSLTIQCQVDSQVTMMFWYRQQPGQSLTLIATANQGSEATYESGFVIDKFPISRPNLTFSTLTVSNMSPEDSSIYLCSTRTGRDIQYFGAGTRLSVL.

This clone occurred many times. The J gene is TRBJ2-5, the V gene TRBV2; D might be TRBD2 (6 bases). The CDR3 extends over 17 amino acids. Looked up from germline, CDR1 is SNHLY and CDR2 is FYNNEI. The V end was cut by 3 bases, the J end by 1 base, with 18 bases between. CDR3 in DNA: TGTGCCAGCAGTGATACAGGTGGGGGGTTGGGCCAAGAGACCCAGTACTTC. The encoded protein is CASSDTGGGLGQETQYF. Filled out from reference TRBV2 and TRBJ2-5, the complete variable domain reads EPEVTQTPSHQVTQMGQEVILRCVPISNHLYFYWYRQILGQKVEFLVSFYNNEISEKSEIFDDQFSVERPDGSNFTLKIRSTKLEDSAMYFCASSDTGGGLGQETQYFGPGTRLLVL.

This clone was counted between two and nine times. The chain has TRBV10-3 and TRBJ1-4, with D unresolved. This CDR3 has 13 residues. Germline CDR1 reads ENHRY; CDR2 reads SYGVKD. Trimming pared 3 bases from V and 3 bases from J, leaving 5 bases between. The CDR3 region is CAISDSANEKLFF. In DNA, the CDR3 is TGTGCCATCAGTGATAGTGCTAATGAAAAACTGTTTTTT.

The J gene is TRBJ2-3, the V gene TRBV28; 9 bases match TRBD1. Germline V CDR1 and CDR2: MDHEN, SYDVKM. This CDR3 has 13 amino acids. J lost 3 bases, V lost 7 bases, and 2 bases had no gene match. DNA of the CDR3: TGTGCCAGCACTGGACAGGGGACAGATACGCAGTATTTT. Its protein is CASTGQGTDTQYF. The whole variable domain, filled in from reference TRBV28 and TRBJ2-3, reads DVKVTQSSRYLVKRTGEKVFLECVQDMDHENMFWYRQDPGLGLRLIYFSYDVKMKEKGDIPEGYSVSREKKERFSLILESASTNQTSMYLCASTGQGTDTQYFGPGTRLTVL.

The rearrangement joins TRBV7-2 to TRBJ2-2; D unclear. The length of the CDR3 is 15 residues. Germline V gene lookup returns CDR1 SGHTA and CDR2 FQGNSA. V gave up 4 bases and J gave up 4 bases, with 13 bases separating them. The CDR3 region has the DNA TGTGCCAGCAGCTACCGGGTTACCATCACCGGGGAGCTGTTTTTT. Translated: CASSYRVTITGELFF.

This chain links TRBV5-1 with TRBJ1-3, with 8 bases lining up with TRBD1. Germline V CDR1 and CDR2: SGHRS, YFSETQ. J lost 0 bases, V lost 3 bases, and 5 bases had no gene match. The CDR3 has 16 amino acids. In DNA form, the CDR3 reads TGCGCCAGCAGCTGGGACGGACAGGGCTCTGGAAACACCATATATTTT. This gives the protein CASSWDGQGSGNTIYF.

This chain uses TRBV5-1 with TRBJ2-5, with a tentative D call TRBD2 (5 bases). Germline values: CDR1 SGHRS, CDR2 YFSETQ. The CDR3 consists of 15 residues. Trimming pared 2 bases from V and 9 bases from J, leaving 20 bases between. This chain's CDR3 is CASSFDNGSGRPQYF. CDR3 coding DNA: TGCGCCAGCAGCTTCGACAACGGCAGCGGCCGGCCCCAGTACTTC. Looking up the rest from reference TRBV5-1 and TRBJ2-5 gives the full variable domain: KAGVTQTPRYLIKTRGQQVTLSCSPISGHRSVSWYQQTPGQGLQFLFEYFSETQRNKGNFPGRFSGRQFSNSRSEMNVSTLELGDSALYLCASSFDNGSGRPQYFGPGTRLLVL.

The chain has TRBV18 and TRBJ1-5, with 7 bases fitting TRBD1. The CDR3 sequence is 15 residues long. Germline-derived CDR1 and CDR2 are KGHSH and LQKENI. Unmatched junction bases numbered 5, after V lost 6 bases and J lost 0 bases. The CDR3 loop reads CASSSGGNSNQPQHF. CDR3 DNA sequence: TGTGCCAGCTCCTCAGGGGGGAATAGCAATCAGCCCCAGCATTTT.

On this clone: The same CDR3 can be traced to other DNA sequences in this sample. The chain joins TRBV28 to TRBJ2-7; the D call may be TRBD1 or TRBD2 (5 bases each). In germline, CDR1 is MDHEN, CDR2 SYDVKM. Trimming removed 3 bases at V and 0 bases at J, with 9 bases between. The CDR3 is made up of 14 amino acids. This CDR3 reads CASSFGTLSYEQYF. The CDR3 DNA is TGTGCCAGCAGTTTCGGGACCCTCTCCTACGAGCAGTACTTC.

This clone was recorded a few times. This chain joins TRBV7-9 and TRBJ2-7; a possible D gene is TRBD1 (6 bases). The CDR3 spans 13 residues. V was trimmed by 1 base and J by 3 bases, leaving 7 bases between them. CDR1 and CDR2 (germline): SEHNR, FQNEAQ (reference sequence). The CDR3, as DNA: TGTGCCAGCAGCTTAGGGGACAACTACGAGCAGTACTTC. This translates into CASSLGDNYEQYF.

This chain connects TRBV27 to TRBJ1-2, with a weak D call TRBD1 (5 bases). The V end lost 0 bases, the J end lost 5 bases, and 13 bases lay between the germline ends. CDR3 length: 15 amino acids. Germline loops: CDR1 MNHEY, CDR2 SMNVEV (reference sequence). The CDR3 nucleotides are TGTGCCAGCAGTTTATCAGCCGCCCGGGGGTATGGCTACACCTTC. As protein: CASSLSAARGYGYTF.

This clone was found a few times. The chain employs TRBV12-5 and TRBJ1-1, with 7 nucleotides matching TRBD1. CDR3 size: 13 residues. Unmatched junction bases numbered 5, after V lost 1 base and J lost 9 bases. Germline V gives CDR1 LGHNT, CDR2 FRNRAP. The CDR3 protein is CASGLGGDSQAFF. In DNA form, the CDR3 reads TGTGCTAGTGGTTTGGGCGGGGACAGTCAAGCTTTCTTT. Using reference TRBV12-5 and TRBJ1-1 for the parts outside the CDR3, the full variable domain is DARVTQTPRHKVTEMGQEVTMRCQPILGHNTVFWYRQTMMQGLELLAYFRNRAPLDDSGMPKDRFSAEMPDATLATLKIQPSEPRDSAVYFCASGLGGDSQAFFGQGTRLTVV.

This chain joins TRBV10-3 and TRBJ1-5; the D is unclear. The V end lost 3 bases, the J end lost 0 bases, and 6 bases lay between the germline ends. In germline, CDR1 is ENHRY, CDR2 SYGVKD. This CDR3 is built from 14 residues. The DNA for the CDR3 is TGTGCCATCAGTGACGGGGATAGCAATCAGCCCCAGCATTTT. This sequence encodes CAISDGDSNQPQHF.

This chain connects TRBV6-1 to TRBJ1-2; D is ambiguous. Trimming removed 3 bases at V and 4 bases at J, with 9 bases between. The CDR3 sequence is 13 residues long. Germline V CDR1 and CDR2: MNHNS, SASEGT. This CDR3 is CASSETQLYGYTF. CDR3 in DNA: TGTGCCAGCAGTGAGACACAGCTCTATGGCTACACCTTC.

This clone was detected only once. The chain carries TRBV30 and TRBJ1-6; the match to TRBD1 covers 9 bases. With 6 bases clipped from V and 10 bases from J, the junction kept 13 bases outside the gene matches. This CDR3 spans 15 amino acids. Germline-derived CDR1 and CDR2 are GTSNPN and SVGIG (reference sequence). The CDR3 nucleotides are TGTGCCTGTACCTCCGGGGGGACAGGGCAGTCACCCCTCCACTTT. It codes for CACTSGGTGQSPLHF.